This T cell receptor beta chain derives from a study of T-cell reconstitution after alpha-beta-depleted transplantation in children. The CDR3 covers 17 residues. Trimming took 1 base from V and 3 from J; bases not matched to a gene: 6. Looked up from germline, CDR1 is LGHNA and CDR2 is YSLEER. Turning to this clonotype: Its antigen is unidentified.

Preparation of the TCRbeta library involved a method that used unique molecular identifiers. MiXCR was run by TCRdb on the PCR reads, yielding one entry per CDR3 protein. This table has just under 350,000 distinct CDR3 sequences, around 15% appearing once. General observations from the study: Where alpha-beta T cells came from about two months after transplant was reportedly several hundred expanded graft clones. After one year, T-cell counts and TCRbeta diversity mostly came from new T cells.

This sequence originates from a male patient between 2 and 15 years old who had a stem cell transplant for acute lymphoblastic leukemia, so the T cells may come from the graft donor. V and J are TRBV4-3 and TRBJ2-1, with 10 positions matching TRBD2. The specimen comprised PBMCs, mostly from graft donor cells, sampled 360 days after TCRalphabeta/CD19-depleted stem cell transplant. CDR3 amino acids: CASSQVLAGVIYNEQFF. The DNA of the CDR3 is TGCGCCAGCAGCCAAGTCCTAGCGGGAGTTATCTACAATGAGCAGTTCTTC.